This T cell receptor beta chain was found in a study of T cell responses to AZD1222 COVID-19 vaccine. This clone was detected only once. The CDR3 sequence is 15 residues long. Germline V gene lookup returns CDR1 LGHDT and CDR2 YNNKEL (reference sequence). V lost 0 bases and J lost 5; bases outside the gene matches: 2. Here immunoSEQ multiplex PCR was the method, and the copy in TCRdb shows in-frame clones only, minus some. The sample has 100,000 or so clones, roughly nine tenths seen once. This TCR derives from an adult in good health. V and J are TRBV3-1 (or the pseudogene TRBV3-2) and TRBJ2-7, with 12 bases that match TRBD2. The material was peripheral blood, obtained on day 0 of AZD1222 vaccination. CDR3: CASSQELAGGHEQYF. The CDR3 nucleotides read TGTGCCAGCAGCCAAGAACTAGCGGGAGGCCACGAGCAGTACTTC.